The 24 T cell receptor beta chains below were found in one sample sequenced in a study of shared clonotypes between healthy human individuals. Cells designated naive CD8 were CD45RO-negative and were positively selected for CCR7, with terminally differentiated effector memory CD45RA+ cells excluded. Only in-frame clones appear in the TCRdb table, and some are missing; sequencing was by immunoSEQ multiplex PCR. Among under 850,000 clones listed, 80% to 95% were seen once. The sequenced material came from naive CD8+ T cells sorted from blood. Receptors originate from a man aged 25 to 40 in good health.

The chain joins TRBV5-5 to TRBJ2-7; 7 bases are a match to TRBD1. Germline V gives CDR1 SGHKS, CDR2 YYEKEE (reference sequence). V shed 5 bases and J 3 bases; nucleotides not matched to a gene: 11. CDR3 size: 15 residues. Here the CDR3 DNA reads TGTGCCAGCAGTGGGGGACAGATAAGCTTCTACGAGCAGTACTTC. This encodes CASSGGQISFYEQYF.

The J gene is TRBJ2-1, the V gene TRBV7-8; 14 nucleotides align to TRBD2. Losses at the gene ends were 7 bases for V and 0 bases for J; bases not matched to a gene: 8. The CDR3 sequence is 18 residues long. Germline V gene sequence: CDR1 SGHVS, CDR2 FQNEAQ. The CDR3 protein is CASTTGTSGRSSYNEQFF. The DNA of the CDR3 is TGTGCCAGCACCACCGGGACTAGCGGGAGAAGCTCCTACAATGAGCAGTTCTTC.

The chain joins TRBV6-1 to TRBJ1-2; tentative D call: TRBD1 (6 bases). V shed 10 bases and J shed 4 bases, with 13 bases lying between them. The CDR3 is 12 residues long. Germline CDR1 and CDR2: MNHNS and SASEGT. DNA for the CDR3: TGTGCCACCGGGGGGCTGCGCTATGGCTACACCTTC. The encoded protein is CATGGLRYGYTF.

This chain uses TRBV6-5 with TRBJ1-5, with D unclear. The CDR3 length is 16 residues. The germline V and J ends were trimmed by 0 bases and 4 bases, with 13 bases remaining between them. Germline V lookup: CDR1 MNHEY, CDR2 SVGAGI. Here the CDR3 DNA reads TGTGCCAGCAGTTACTCGGATTGGGGTTTGAATCAGCCCCAGCATTTT. Residues: CASSYSDWGLNQPQHF.

As for this clone: The same CDR3 can be traced to other DNA sequences in this sample. The chain joins TRBV7-9 to TRBJ1-1; 7 nucleotides agree with TRBD1. Germline loops: CDR1 SEHNR, CDR2 FQNEAQ (reference sequence). With V trimmed by 4 bases and J by 6 bases, 2 bases remained unmatched. The CDR3 runs to 12 residues. The CDR3, as DNA: TGTGCCAGCAGCTCGACAGGGTCTGAAGCTTTCTTT. It encodes CASSSTGSEAFF.

This clone appeared once. This sequence joins TRBV6-1 and TRBJ2-7, with TRBD1 matching over 8 bases. Germline values: CDR1 MNHNS, CDR2 SASEGT. The CDR3 spans 15 residues. V gave up 2 bases and J gave up 2 bases; unmatched junction bases: 5. This CDR3 is CASSELNRGAYEQYF. In DNA form, the CDR3 reads TGTGCCAGCAGTGAACTAAACAGGGGGGCCTACGAGCAGTACTTC.

The chain couples TRBV18 to TRBJ2-7; no firm D call. Germline V gene sequence: CDR1 KGHSH, CDR2 LQKENI. The V gene lost 0 bases and the J gene lost 6 bases, with 12 bases spanning the gap. The CDR3 sequence is 14 residues long. The CDR3 DNA sequence: TGTGCCAGCTCACCACCGGCCCGGGCTGCCGAGCAGTACTTC. This encodes CASSPPARAAEQYF.

The chain employs TRBV18 and TRBJ1-2, with 10 positions matching TRBD1. Germline assignment: CDR1 KGHSH and CDR2 LQKENI. The CDR3 loop spans 17 amino acids. Trimming cost V 1 base and J 6 bases; bases outside gene matches: 11. Written as DNA, the CDR3 is TGTGCCAGCTCACCACGGGGGACAGGGGCCTTGGATGATGGCTACACCTTC. This translates into CASSPRGTGALDDGYTF.

This sequence joins TRBV7-6 and TRBJ2-1; D unresolved. With 3 bases removed from V and 0 bases from J, the gap between germline ends came to 6 bases. This CDR3 is 14 amino acids long. Germline assignment: CDR1 SGHVS and CDR2 FNYEAQ. This chain's CDR3 is CASSFPSSYNEQFF. Here the CDR3 DNA reads TGTGCCAGCAGCTTCCCGAGCTCCTACAATGAGCAGTTCTTC.

This rearrangement joins TRBV28 to TRBJ2-5, with D perhaps matching TRBD1 or TRBD2 (7 bases each). The germline CDR1 and CDR2 sequences are MDHEN and SYDVKM. V was cut by 1 base and J by 3 bases, with 21 bases left in between. The CDR3 has 18 amino acids. CDR3: CASSLYPPPGGEEETQYF. CDR3 nucleotide sequence: TGTGCCAGCAGTTTATACCCCCCCCCAGGGGGGGAGGAAGAGACCCAGTACTTC.

This chain links TRBV19 with TRBJ1-5; 10 bases align to TRBD1. The CDR3 contains 13 residues. Germline values: CDR1 LNHDA, CDR2 SQIVND (reference sequence). Trimming at V came to 9 bases and at J to 5 bases, leaving 4 bases not matched to a gene. The DNA for the CDR3 is TGTGCCAGCGGACAGGGGGGGTATCAGCCCCAGCATTTT. This gives the protein CASGQGGYQPQHF.

The chain combines TRBV14 with TRBJ2-7; 13 nucleotides agree with TRBD2. The V gene end was trimmed by 5 bases and the J gene end by 5 bases; junction bases not matched to a gene: 9. There are 16 residues in the CDR3. Looked up from germline, CDR1 is SGHDN and CDR2 is FVKESK. The CDR3 bases are TGTGCCAGCAGCTCTCTTGGACTAGCGGGAGACGACGAGCAGTACTTC. Its protein is CASSSLGLAGDDEQYF.

The chain links TRBV4-1 to TRBJ2-7, with 9 bases fitting TRBD2. The CDR3 loop spans 15 amino acids. The germline V gene encodes CDR1 MGHRA and CDR2 YSYEKL. V lost 1 base, J lost 5 bases, and 6 bases stayed unmatched. CDR3 amino acids: CASSQVERGRDEQYF. CDR3 coding DNA: TGCGCCAGCAGCCAAGTGGAGCGCGGGAGGGACGAGCAGTACTTC.

This rearrangement joins TRBV18 to TRBJ2-1; 7 bases fit TRBD2. Trimming at V came to 3 bases and at J to 1 base, leaving 3 bases not matched to a gene. CDR3 length: 15 amino acids. Germline V gene lookup returns CDR1 KGHSH and CDR2 LQKENI. CDR3 in amino acids: CASSPTSASYNEQFF. The CDR3, as DNA: TGTGCCAGCTCACCCACTAGCGCTTCCTACAATGAGCAGTTCTTC.

The V and J genes are TRBV28 and TRBJ2-7, with D possibly TRBD1 on 7 matching bases. The germline V gene has CDR1 MDHEN and CDR2 SYDVKM. With 5 bases removed from V and 6 bases from J, the gap between germline ends came to 17 bases. The CDR3 spans 14 residues. This chain's CDR3 is CASSPTGKGGEQYF. In DNA form, the CDR3 reads TGTGCCAGCAGTCCGACAGGGAAGGGAGGCGAGCAGTACTTC.

The chain recombines TRBV9 with TRBJ2-6; 9 nucleotides line up with TRBD1. This CDR3 spans 17 amino acids. Germline CDR1 and CDR2: SGDLS and YYNGEE. With 2 bases clipped from V and 0 bases from J, the junction kept 3 bases outside the gene matches. CDR3 sequence reads: CASSVRDRDSGANVLTF. CDR3 coding DNA: TGTGCCAGCAGCGTCCGGGACAGGGACTCTGGGGCCAACGTCCTGACTTTC.

The gene calls are TRBV29-1 and TRBJ2-1; D is perhaps TRBD1 or TRBD2 (5 bases each). This CDR3 is 13 amino acids long. The germline V gene encodes CDR1 SQVTM and CDR2 ANQGSEA. Trimming left V 3 bases short and J 0 bases short, with 6 bases between. The CDR3 DNA reads TGCAGCGTTGAGAGGGGCTCCTACAATGAGCAGTTCTTC. Residues: CSVERGSYNEQFF.

This sequence joins TRBV4-3 and TRBJ2-4; D unclear. Germline loops: CDR1 LGHNA, CDR2 YSLEER. The CDR3 spans 15 residues. V dropped 0 bases and J dropped 7 bases, with 13 bases sitting between them. The CDR3 loop reads CASSQDAAYPNIQYF. Here the CDR3 DNA reads TGCGCCAGCAGCCAAGATGCAGCATACCCTAACATTCAGTACTTC.

The chain links TRBV7-9 to TRBJ2-5; D perhaps matches TRBD2 (5 bases). The CDR3 is 16 residues long. Trimming cost V 5 bases and J 5 bases, with 21 bases left between them. Germline V gives CDR1 SEHNR, CDR2 FQNEAQ (reference sequence). CDR3: CASSPFEAELEETQYF. The CDR3 DNA reads as TGTGCCAGCAGCCCCTTTGAAGCGGAGCTCGAGGAGACCCAGTACTTC.

This chain connects TRBV7-9 to TRBJ2-2; TRBD2 is a possible D gene (5 bases). The CDR3 is 15 residues long. The V gene lost 5 bases and the J gene lost 6 bases, with 16 bases spanning the gap. Germline loops: CDR1 SEHNR, CDR2 FQNEAQ (reference sequence). CDR3 amino acids: CASSTPGPGSGELFF. The CDR3 DNA sequence: TGTGCCAGCAGCACCCCTGGGCCGGGATCCGGGGAGCTGTTTTTT.

The V gene is TRBV6-5, the J gene TRBJ2-1, with D possibly being TRBD2 (6 bases). CDR1 is MNHEY and CDR2 is SVGAGI in the germline V gene. The CDR3 is 14 residues long. Trimming removed 6 bases from V and 6 bases from J, with 15 bases in between. The CDR3 region has the DNA TGTGCCAGCAGCCTGGGCCCGGAGGGCAATGAGCAGTTCTTC. Encoded protein: CASSLGPEGNEQFF.

The V and J genes are TRBV6-5 and TRBJ1-1; 9 bases fit TRBD1. Germline trimming cut 6 bases from V and 2 bases from J; bases unmatched to any gene: 4. The length of the CDR3 is 14 residues. Germline lookup yields CDR1 MNHEY and CDR2 SVGAGI. The CDR3 reads CASRRGQGNTEAFF. In DNA, the CDR3 is TGTGCCAGCAGACGGGGACAGGGAAACACTGAAGCTTTCTTT.

The chain employs TRBV27 and TRBJ1-2; 9 bases are shared with TRBD1. The germline gives CDR1 MNHEY, CDR2 SMNVEV (reference sequence). The CDR3 spans 16 residues. Trimming at V came to 5 bases and at J to 4 bases, leaving 11 bases not matched to a gene. This chain's CDR3 is CASSGTGTGYPYGYTF. The CDR3 region has the DNA TGTGCCAGCAGTGGCACCGGGACAGGGTACCCCTATGGCTACACCTTC.

V and J are TRBV6-5 and TRBJ2-2, with 10 positions matching TRBD2. Germline V CDR1 and CDR2: MNHEY, SVGAGI. Germline trimming cut 6 bases from V and 5 bases from J; bases unmatched to any gene: 6. The CDR3 runs to 15 residues. The CDR3 spells CASSSLAGLTGELFF. The CDR3, as DNA: TGTGCCAGCAGCTCACTAGCGGGGTTGACCGGGGAGCTGTTTTTT.